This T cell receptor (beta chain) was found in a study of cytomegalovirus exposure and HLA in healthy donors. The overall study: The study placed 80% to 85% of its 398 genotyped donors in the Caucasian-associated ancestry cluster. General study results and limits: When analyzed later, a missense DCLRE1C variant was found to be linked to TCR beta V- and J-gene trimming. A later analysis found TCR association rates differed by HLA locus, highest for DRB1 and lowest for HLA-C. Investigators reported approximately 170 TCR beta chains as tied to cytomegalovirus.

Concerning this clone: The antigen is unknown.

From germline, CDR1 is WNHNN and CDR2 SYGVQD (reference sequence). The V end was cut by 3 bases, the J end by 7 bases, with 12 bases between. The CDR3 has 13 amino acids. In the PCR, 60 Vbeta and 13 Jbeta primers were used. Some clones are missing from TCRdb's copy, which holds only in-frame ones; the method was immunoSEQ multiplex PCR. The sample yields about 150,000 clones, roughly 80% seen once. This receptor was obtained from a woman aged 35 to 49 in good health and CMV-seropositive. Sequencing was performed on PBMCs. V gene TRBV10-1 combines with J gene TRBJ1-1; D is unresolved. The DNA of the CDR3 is TGCGCCAGCAGTGACGGGGTGGGCGGTGAAGCTTTCTTT. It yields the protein CASSDGVGGEAFF.